This T cell receptor beta chain was recorded in a study of blood T cells in healthy people across ages. Healthy Caucasian individuals from Russia aged roughly 6 to 100 were enrolled as donors. V dropped 4 bases and J dropped 2; count of bases not matched to a gene: 2. Per the germline V gene, CDR1 is SQVTM and CDR2 is ANQGSEA. The CDR3 has 15 amino acids. Together with a sample-barcoded 5' primer, a J-beta primer mix was included in a second PCR lasting about 6 to 11 cycles. Every single cDNA molecule received a tag from a template-switch adaptor with 12 random nucleotides. Using its own MiXCR run on the 5' RACE reads, TCRdb lists one record per CDR3 protein. The sample has almost 300,000 distinct CDR3 sequences; 25% to 30% are singletons.

The rearrangement joins TRBV29-1 to TRBJ2-4; 13 bases are shared with TRBD2. This TCR came from a woman in her seventies in good health. The sequenced sample was blood. This chain's CDR3 is CSVGTSGSSKNIQYF. CDR3 DNA sequence: TGCAGCGTTGGGACTAGCGGGAGTTCCAAAAACATTCAGTACTTC. The whole variable domain, remainder taken from reference TRBV29-1 and TRBJ2-4, is SAVISQKPSRDICQRGTSLTIQCQVDSQVTMMFWYRQQPGQSLTLIATANQGSEATYESGFVIDKFPISRPNLTFSTLTVSNMSPEDSSIYLCSVGTSGSSKNIQYFGAGTRLSVL.